This T cell receptor beta chain appears in the sequencing data of a study of OX40 agonist ivuxolimab in advanced cancers. The germline V gene has CDR1 MNHEY and CDR2 SVGAGI. V was cut by 0 bases and J by 2 bases, with 11 bases left in between. The CDR3 is 15 amino acids. The method was immunoSEQ multiplex PCR; TCRdb's version includes in-frame clones alone and lacks a portion of them. In the table there are approximately 66,000 clones, approximately 89% of which are singletons. This chain joins TRBV6-5 and TRBJ2-7; possible D gene TRBD2, 6 bases. The material sequenced was CD4+ or CD8+ T cells sorted from blood, taken in a trial of the OX40 agonist ivuxolimab. This sequence originates from an adult with an advanced solid tumor such as melanoma, head and neck, liver or kidney cancer. The CDR3 sequence is CASSYSMSSAYEQYF. The CDR3 nucleotides read TGTGCCAGCAGTTACTCGATGTCTAGCGCCTACGAGCAGTACTTC.